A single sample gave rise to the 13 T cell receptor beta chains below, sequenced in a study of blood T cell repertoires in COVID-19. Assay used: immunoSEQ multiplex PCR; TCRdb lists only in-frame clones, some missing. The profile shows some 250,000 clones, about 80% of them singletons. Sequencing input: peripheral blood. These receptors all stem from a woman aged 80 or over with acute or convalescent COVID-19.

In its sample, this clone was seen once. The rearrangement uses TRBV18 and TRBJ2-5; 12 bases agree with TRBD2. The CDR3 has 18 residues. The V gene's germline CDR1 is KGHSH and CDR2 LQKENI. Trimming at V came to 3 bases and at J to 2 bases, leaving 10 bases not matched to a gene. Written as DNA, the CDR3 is TGTGCCAGCTCACCGCGACTAGCGGGGGCCACGGGGCAAGAGACCCAGTACTTC. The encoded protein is CASSPRLAGATGQETQYF. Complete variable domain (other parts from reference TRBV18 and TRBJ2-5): NAGVMQNPRHLVRRRGQEARLRCSPMKGHSHVYWYRQLPEEGLKFMVYLQKENIIDESGMPKERFSAEFPKEGPSILRIQQVVRGDSAAYFCASSPRLAGATGQETQYFGPGTRLLVL.

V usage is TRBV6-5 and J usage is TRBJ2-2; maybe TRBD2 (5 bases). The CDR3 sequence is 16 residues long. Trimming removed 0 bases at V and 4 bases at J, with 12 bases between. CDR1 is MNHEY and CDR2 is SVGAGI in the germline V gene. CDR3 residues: CASSYSGQAGTGELFF. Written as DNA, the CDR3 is TGTGCCAGCAGTTACTCGGGCCAGGCGGGCACCGGGGAGCTGTTTTTT.

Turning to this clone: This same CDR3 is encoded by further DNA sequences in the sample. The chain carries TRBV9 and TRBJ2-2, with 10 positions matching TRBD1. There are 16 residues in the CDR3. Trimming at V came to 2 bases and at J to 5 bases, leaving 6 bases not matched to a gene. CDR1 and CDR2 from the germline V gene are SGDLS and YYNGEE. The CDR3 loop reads CASSVGDRGRTGELFF. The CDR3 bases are TGTGCCAGCAGCGTTGGGGACAGGGGAAGGACCGGGGAGCTGTTTTTT.

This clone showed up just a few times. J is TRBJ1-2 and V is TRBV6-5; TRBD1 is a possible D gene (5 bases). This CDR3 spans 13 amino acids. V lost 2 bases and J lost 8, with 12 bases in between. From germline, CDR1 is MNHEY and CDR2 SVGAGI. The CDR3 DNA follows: TGTGCCAGCAGTTACGGGGCAGGGCAGGGCTACACCTTC. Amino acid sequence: CASSYGAGQGYTF.

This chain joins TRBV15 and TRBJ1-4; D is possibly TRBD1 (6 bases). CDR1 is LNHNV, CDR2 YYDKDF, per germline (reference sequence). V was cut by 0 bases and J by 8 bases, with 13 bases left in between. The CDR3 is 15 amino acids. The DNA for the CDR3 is TGTGCCACCAGCAGAGATCTCGGGCAGGGGGAAAAACTGTTTTTT. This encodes CATSRDLGQGEKLFF. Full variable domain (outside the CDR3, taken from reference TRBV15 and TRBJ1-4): DAMVIQNPRYQVTQFGKPVTLSCSQTLNHNVMYWYQQKSSQAPKLLFHYYDKDFNNEADTPDNFQSRRPNTSFCFLDIRSPGLGDTAMYLCATSRDLGQGEKLFFGSGTQLSVL.

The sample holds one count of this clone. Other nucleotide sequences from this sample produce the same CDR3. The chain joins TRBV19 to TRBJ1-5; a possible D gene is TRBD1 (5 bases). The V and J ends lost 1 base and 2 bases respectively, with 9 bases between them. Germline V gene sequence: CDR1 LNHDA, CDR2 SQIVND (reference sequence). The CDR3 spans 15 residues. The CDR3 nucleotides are TGTGCCAGTAGTATAGCGGGCAGGGGCAATCAGCCCCAGCATTTT. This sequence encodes CASSIAGRGNQPQHF.

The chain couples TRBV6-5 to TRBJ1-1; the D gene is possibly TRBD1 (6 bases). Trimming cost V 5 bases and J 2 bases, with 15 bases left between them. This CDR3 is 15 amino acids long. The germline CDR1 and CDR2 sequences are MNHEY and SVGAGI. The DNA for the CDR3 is TGTGCCAGCAGTCGAATCCGCAGGGGCAACACTGAAGCTTTCTTT. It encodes CASSRIRRGNTEAFF.

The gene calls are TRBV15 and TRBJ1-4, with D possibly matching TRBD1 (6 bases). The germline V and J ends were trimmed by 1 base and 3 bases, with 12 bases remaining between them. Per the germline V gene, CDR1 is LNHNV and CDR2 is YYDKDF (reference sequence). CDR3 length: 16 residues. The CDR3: CATSRAVQGANEKLFF. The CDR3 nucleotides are TGTGCCACCAGCAGAGCTGTACAGGGCGCTAATGAAAAACTGTTTTTT.

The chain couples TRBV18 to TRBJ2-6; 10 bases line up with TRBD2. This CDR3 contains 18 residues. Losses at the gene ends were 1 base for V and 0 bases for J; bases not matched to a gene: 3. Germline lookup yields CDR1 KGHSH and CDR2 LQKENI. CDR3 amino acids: CASSPLLAGNSGANVLTF. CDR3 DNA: TGTGCCAGCTCACCACTACTAGCGGGGAACTCTGGGGCCAACGTCCTGACTTTC.

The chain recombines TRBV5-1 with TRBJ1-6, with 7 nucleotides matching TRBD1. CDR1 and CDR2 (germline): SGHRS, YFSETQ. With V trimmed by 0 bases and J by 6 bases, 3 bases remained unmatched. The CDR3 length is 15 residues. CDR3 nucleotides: TGCGCCAGCAGCTTGGAGGGGGCAGCTAATTCACCCCTCCACTTT. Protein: CASSLEGAANSPLHF.

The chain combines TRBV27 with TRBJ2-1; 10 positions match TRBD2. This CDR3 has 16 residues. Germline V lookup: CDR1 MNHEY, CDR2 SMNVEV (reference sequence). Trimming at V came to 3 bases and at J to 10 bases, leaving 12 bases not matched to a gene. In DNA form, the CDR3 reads TGTGCCAGCAGTTTTCGGACTAGCGGTCTCGGGGGGGAGCAGTTCTTC. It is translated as CASSFRTSGLGGEQFF.

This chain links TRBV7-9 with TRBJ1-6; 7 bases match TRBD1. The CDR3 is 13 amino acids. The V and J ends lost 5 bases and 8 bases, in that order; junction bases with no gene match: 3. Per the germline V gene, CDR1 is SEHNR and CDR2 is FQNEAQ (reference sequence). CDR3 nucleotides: TGTGCCAGCAGCACCGGACAGGATTCACCCCTCCACTTT. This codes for CASSTGQDSPLHF.

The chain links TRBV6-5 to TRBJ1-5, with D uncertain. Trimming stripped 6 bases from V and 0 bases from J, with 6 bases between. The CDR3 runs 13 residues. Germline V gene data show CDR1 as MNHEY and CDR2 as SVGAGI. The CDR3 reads CASRINSNQPQHF. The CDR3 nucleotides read TGTGCCAGCAGAATTAATAGCAATCAGCCCCAGCATTTT.